In its sample, the clone carrying this T cell receptor beta chain was seen once. Its specificity is unknown. V shed 1 base and J shed 4 bases, with 6 bases lying between them. Germline lookup yields CDR1 MGHDK and CDR2 SYGVNS. The CDR3 covers 13 residues. This record belongs to a study of CD8+ T cells in alopecia areata. Treatment described: oral pan-JAK inhibitor, 5-10 mg twice daily. Findings of the study overall: Relative to mice, TCR sharing across patients was less clear, a difference possibly HLA-related.

Once RNA had been extracted, it was reverse transcribed into cDNA to act as the sequencing template. Only in-frame clones appear in the TCRdb table, and some are missing; sequencing was by immunoSEQ multiplex PCR. The repertoire has about 160,000 clones, less than 70% of them found once; the top ten carry about 0.94%. The clonotype comes from a human donor with alopecia areata. Source: CD4+ T cells sorted from blood, taken at week 4, from a patient treated with tofacitinib. The rearrangement joins TRBV25-1 to TRBJ2-3; D uncertain. The CDR3 nucleotides are TGTGCCAGCAGTGAATTACTCCCAGATACGCAGTATTTT. The encoded protein is CASSELLPDTQYF.